Following are 22 T cell receptor beta chains from one sample sequenced in a study of cytomegalovirus exposure and HLA in healthy donors. PCR amplification relied on 60 Vbeta primers (plus 13 Jbeta primers). Clones were sequenced by immunoSEQ multiplex PCR, and TCRdb holds only the in-frame ones, with some missing. The sample yields 150,000 to 200,000 clones, around three quarters seen once. Source material: PBMCs. Receptors were obtained from a woman aged 25 to 39 in good health and CMV-seropositive.

This clone was seen more than once but under ten times. The chain joins TRBV4-1 to TRBJ1-4; possible D gene TRBD1, 5 bases. Germline CDR1 is MGHRA and CDR2 is YSYEKL. The V end was cut by 3 bases, the J end by 4 bases, with 18 bases between. The CDR3 length is 17 residues. The CDR3 DNA reads as TGCGCCAGCAGCCAGGGGGGGTGGGTACTCGGTAATGAAAAACTGTTTTTT. This gives the protein CASSQGGWVLGNEKLFF.

This clone was seen a few times. J is TRBJ1-2 and V is TRBV5-4; TRBD1 might be the D (5 bases). The CDR3 loop spans 13 amino acids. V was pared by 7 bases and J by 6 bases, with 16 bases between. Germline values: CDR1 SGHNT, CDR2 YYREEE (reference sequence). The DNA for the CDR3 is TGTGCCAGCCGGCCAGCGGGGCGGAATGGCTACACCTTC. Its translation: CASRPAGRNGYTF. Looking up the rest from reference TRBV5-4 and TRBJ1-2 gives the full variable domain: ETGVTQSPTHLIKTRGQQVTLRCSSQSGHNTVSWYQQALGQGPQFIFQYYREEENGRGNFPPRFSGLQFPNYSSELNVNALELDDSALYLCASRPAGRNGYTFGSGTRLTVV.

The rearrangement uses TRBV15 and TRBJ2-1; D is possibly TRBD1 (5 bases). The V gene lost 0 bases and the J gene lost 7 bases, with 13 bases spanning the gap. CDR3 size: 15 residues. Germline loops: CDR1 LNHNV, CDR2 YYDKDF (reference sequence). CDR3 in amino acids: CATSRDSQGRNEQFF. The CDR3 region has the DNA TGTGCCACCAGCAGAGATTCCCAGGGAAGAAATGAGCAGTTCTTC.

The chain couples TRBV21-1 to TRBJ1-1. TRBV21-1 is a pseudogene locus. The CDR3 runs to 15 residues. CDR3 DNA: TGTGCCAGCAGCAGACCCGCCGGAGTGAACACTGAAGCTTTCTTT. This sequence encodes CASSRPAGVNTEAFF.

This clone was seen a single time. This chain links TRBV7-9 with TRBJ1-1, with no clear D. There are 13 residues in the CDR3. Germline CDR1 SEHNR, CDR2 FQNEAQ (reference sequence). The ends were cut back, 1 base at V and 2 bases at J, with 5 bases in the middle. The CDR3 here is CASSLDYNTEAFF. The CDR3 nucleotides read TGTGCCAGCAGCTTAGATTATAACACTGAAGCTTTCTTT.

The chain couples TRBV7-2 to TRBJ2-1; D unclear. Trimming removed 5 bases from V and 7 bases from J, with 6 bases in between. The CDR3 has 11 residues. Germline-derived CDR1 and CDR2 are SGHTA and FQGNSA. CDR3 residues: CASSPRNEQFF. In nucleotides, the CDR3 is TGTGCCAGCAGCCCGAGGAATGAGCAGTTCTTC.

This clone was seen only once. V is TRBV6-1 and J is TRBJ1-1, with 8 bases identical to TRBD1. The CDR3 contains 15 residues. J was trimmed by 0 bases and V by 5 bases; bases with no gene match: 5. Germline loops: CDR1 MNHNS, CDR2 SASEGT. This CDR3 reads CASSSQTGVNTEAFF. CDR3 in DNA: TGTGCCAGCAGTTCCCAGACAGGGGTGAACACTGAAGCTTTCTTT.

The chain couples TRBV7-9 to TRBJ1-5; 9 nucleotides line up with TRBD1. The V gene's germline CDR1 is SEHNR and CDR2 FQNEAQ (reference sequence). J was trimmed by 4 bases and V by 4 bases; bases with no gene match: 5. The CDR3 is 15 amino acids. The DNA of the CDR3 is TGTGCCAGCAGCTCACCGACAGGGGGGAATCAGCCCCAGCATTTT. Translated: CASSSPTGGNQPQHF.

The V call is TRBV14, the J call TRBJ2-3, with 11 bases fitting TRBD1. Losses at the gene ends were 1 base for V and 3 bases for J; bases not matched to a gene: 3. CDR3 length: 16 residues. Germline V gene data show CDR1 as SGHDN and CDR2 as FVKESK. The CDR3 spells CASSQVGDRGTDTQYF. Here the CDR3 DNA reads TGTGCCAGCAGCCAAGTAGGGGACAGGGGGACAGATACGCAGTATTTT.

Note on this clone: The junction does not match germline at one end; this may be a read error. The V gene is TRBV27, the J gene TRBJ2-1, with D hard to call. The CDR3 consists of 16 residues. Germline loops: CDR1 MNHEY, CDR2 SMNVEV (reference sequence). The CDR3: CASSLSQVSSYNEQFF. CDR3 nucleotides: TGTGCCAGCAGTCTATCGCAGGTTAGCTCCTACAATGAGCAGTTCTTC.

The J gene is TRBJ2-3, the V gene TRBV28, with 10 bases that match TRBD2. This CDR3 has 15 amino acids. The junction had 6 bases not matched to a gene; V was cut back by 5 bases and J by 4 bases. Per the germline V gene, CDR1 is MDHEN and CDR2 is SYDVKM. CDR3 bases: TGTGCCAGCAGTCCGGGACTAGCGTTCGCAGATACGCAGTATTTT. As protein: CASSPGLAFADTQYF.

The rearrangement joins TRBV18 to TRBJ2-2; D remains ambiguous. Germline V gene sequence: CDR1 KGHSH, CDR2 LQKENI. The CDR3 is 14 residues long. V dropped 5 bases and J dropped 8 bases, with 15 bases sitting between them. The CDR3 DNA reads as TGTGCCAGCTCATCTTATCCCACTCGGGGGGAGCTGTTTTTT. It codes for CASSSYPTRGELFF.

V usage is TRBV30 and J usage is TRBJ2-5; no clear D gene. The V end was cut by 0 bases, the J end by 0 bases, with 8 bases between. This CDR3 comprises 14 residues. CDR1 and CDR2 (germline): GTSNPN, SVGIG (reference sequence). The CDR3: CAWSVRHYQETQYF. The CDR3 nucleotides are TGTGCCTGGAGTGTTAGACACTACCAAGAGACCCAGTACTTC. Supplemented by reference TRBV30 and TRBJ2-5, the full variable domain reads SQTIHQWPATLVQPVGSPLSLECTVEGTSNPNLYWYRQAAGRGLQLLFYSVGIGQISSEVPQNLSASRPQDRQFILSSKKLLLSDSGFYLCAWSVRHYQETQYFGPGTRLLVL.

This chain joins TRBV7-9 and TRBJ1-3, with no clear D. CDR1 and CDR2 (germline): SEHNR, FQNEAQ (reference sequence). V gave up 6 bases and J gave up 2 bases, with 8 bases separating them. This CDR3 is built from 13 residues. CDR3: CASSRFAGNTIYF. The CDR3 coding sequence is TGTGCCAGCAGTAGATTTGCTGGAAACACCATATATTTT.

This clone was recorded only once. CDR3 DNA sequence: TGTGCCAGTATCCCCGACAGGAATACTGAAGCTTTCTTT. It codes for CASIPDRNTEAFF. J is TRBJ1-1 and V is TRBV19; D possibly corresponds to TRBD1 (6 bases). The CDR3 extends over 13 amino acids. V lost 7 bases and J 5 bases, leaving 14 bases between the germline ends. CDR1 is LNHDA, CDR2 SQIVND, per germline (reference sequence).

The V gene is TRBV6-6, the J gene TRBJ2-7; D perhaps matches TRBD2 (5 bases). Trimming left V 7 bases short and J 4 bases short, with 11 bases between. In germline, CDR1 is MNHNY, CDR2 SVGAGI (reference sequence). The CDR3 consists of 12 residues. The CDR3 DNA sequence: TGTGCCAGCAATTCTGGAGGTTACGAGCAGTACTTC. It specifies CASNSGGYEQYF.

This sequence joins TRBV7-2 and TRBJ2-3, with 9 bases that match TRBD2. With 3 bases clipped from V and 5 bases from J, the junction kept 3 bases outside the gene matches. The CDR3 has 14 residues. CDR1 SGHTA and CDR2 FQGNSA come from the germline V gene. The CDR3 DNA sequence: TGTGCCAGCAGCTTGGCGGGGGGGCGAGATACGCAGTATTTT. Translated, it gives CASSLAGGRDTQYF.

This sequence joins TRBV19 and TRBJ2-4; 10 nucleotides match TRBD1. This CDR3 has 15 residues. V lost 4 bases and J lost 1; bases outside the gene matches: 1. Germline CDR1 LNHDA, CDR2 SQIVND (reference sequence). Here the CDR3 reads CASSRQGAAKNIQYF. The CDR3 bases are TGTGCCAGTAGTAGACAGGGGGCTGCCAAAAACATTCAGTACTTC.

The rearrangement joins TRBV7-2 to TRBJ1-2; TRBD1 matches 8 bases. This CDR3 is built from 19 residues. Germline CDR1 and CDR2: SGHTA and FQGNSA. V lost 6 bases to trimming and J lost 0 bases; unmatched junction nucleotides: 18. CDR3 loop: CASSSPPGQGAYPNYGYTF. CDR3 sequence (DNA): TGTGCCAGCAGTTCCCCTCCAGGGCAGGGGGCCTACCCTAACTATGGCTACACCTTC.

This clone came up a few times. This rearrangement joins TRBV5-1 to TRBJ2-5; 9 bases line up with TRBD1. Matching the DNA end better, TRBJ2-7 makes the J call doubtful. Germline V gene sequence: CDR1 SGHRS, CDR2 YFSETQ. The CDR3 runs to 16 residues. The CDR3 sequence: CASSSRTGAIDYEQYF. For the CDR3, the DNA is TGCGCCAGCAGCTCCAGGACAGGGGCGATTGACTACGAGCAGTACTTC.

This chain connects TRBV2 to TRBJ1-2, with 9 positions matching TRBD1. Germline lookup yields CDR1 SNHLY and CDR2 FYNNEI. CDR3 length equals 14 residues. Trimming cost V 7 bases and J 3 bases; bases outside gene matches: 6. In DNA, the CDR3 is TGTGCCAGCACCAAGGACAGGGGCGACTATGGCTACACCTTC. It translates to CASTKDRGDYGYTF.

V and J are TRBV11-2 and TRBJ2-7, with TRBD2 as a possible D gene (5 bases). The CDR3 has 13 amino acids. Trimming took off 1 base at V and 6 bases at J, with 10 bases between the two ends. CDR1 is SGHAT, CDR2 FQNNGV, per germline. The CDR3 protein is CASSLGLAAEQYF. CDR3 in DNA: TGTGCCAGCAGCTTAGGGCTAGCCGCCGAGCAGTACTTC.